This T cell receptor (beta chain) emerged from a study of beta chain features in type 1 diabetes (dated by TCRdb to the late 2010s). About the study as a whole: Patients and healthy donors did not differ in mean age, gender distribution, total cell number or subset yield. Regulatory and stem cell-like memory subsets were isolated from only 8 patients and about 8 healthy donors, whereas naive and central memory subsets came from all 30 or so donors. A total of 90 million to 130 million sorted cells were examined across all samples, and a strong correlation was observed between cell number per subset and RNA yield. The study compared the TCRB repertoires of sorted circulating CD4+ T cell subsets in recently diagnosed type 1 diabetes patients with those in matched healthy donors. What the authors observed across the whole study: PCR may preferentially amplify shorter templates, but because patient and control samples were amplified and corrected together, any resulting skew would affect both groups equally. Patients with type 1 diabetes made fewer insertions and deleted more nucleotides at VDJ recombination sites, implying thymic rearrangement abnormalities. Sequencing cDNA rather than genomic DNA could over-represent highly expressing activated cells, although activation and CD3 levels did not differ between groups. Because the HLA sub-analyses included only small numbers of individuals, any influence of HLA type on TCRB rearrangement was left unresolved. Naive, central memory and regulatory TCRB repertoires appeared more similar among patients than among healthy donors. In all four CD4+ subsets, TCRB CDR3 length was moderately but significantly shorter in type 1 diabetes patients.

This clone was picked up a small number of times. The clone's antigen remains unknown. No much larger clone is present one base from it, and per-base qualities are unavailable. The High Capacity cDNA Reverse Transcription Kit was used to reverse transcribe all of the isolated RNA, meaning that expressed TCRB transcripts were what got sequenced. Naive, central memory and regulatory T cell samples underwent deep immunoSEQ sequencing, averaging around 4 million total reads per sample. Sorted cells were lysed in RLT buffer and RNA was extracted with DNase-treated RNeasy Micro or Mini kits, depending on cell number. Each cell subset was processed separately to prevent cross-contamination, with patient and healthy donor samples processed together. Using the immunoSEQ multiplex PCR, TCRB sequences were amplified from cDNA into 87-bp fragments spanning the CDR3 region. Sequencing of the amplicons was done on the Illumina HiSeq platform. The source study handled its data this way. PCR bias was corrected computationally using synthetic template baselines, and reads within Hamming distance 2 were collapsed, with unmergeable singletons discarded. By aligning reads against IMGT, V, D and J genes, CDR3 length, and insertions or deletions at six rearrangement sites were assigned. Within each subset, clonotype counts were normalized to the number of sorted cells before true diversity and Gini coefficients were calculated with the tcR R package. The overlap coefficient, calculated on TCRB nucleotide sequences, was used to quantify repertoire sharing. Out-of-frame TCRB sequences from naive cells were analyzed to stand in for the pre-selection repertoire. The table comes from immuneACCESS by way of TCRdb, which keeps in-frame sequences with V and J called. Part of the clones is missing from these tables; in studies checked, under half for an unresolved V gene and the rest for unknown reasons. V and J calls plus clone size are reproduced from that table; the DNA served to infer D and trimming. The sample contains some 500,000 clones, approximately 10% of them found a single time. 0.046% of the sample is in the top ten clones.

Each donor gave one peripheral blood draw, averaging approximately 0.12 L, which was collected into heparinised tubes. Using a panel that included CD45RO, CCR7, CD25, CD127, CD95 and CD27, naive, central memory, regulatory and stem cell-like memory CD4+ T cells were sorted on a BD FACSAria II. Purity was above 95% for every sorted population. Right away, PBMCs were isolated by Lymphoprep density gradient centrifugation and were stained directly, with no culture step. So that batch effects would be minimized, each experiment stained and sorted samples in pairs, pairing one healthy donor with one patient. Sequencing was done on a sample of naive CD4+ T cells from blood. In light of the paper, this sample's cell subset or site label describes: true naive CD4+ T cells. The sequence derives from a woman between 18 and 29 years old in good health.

The bases are TGTGCCAGCAGCTCGGGGAGCTCTCGCACAGATACGCAGTATTTT. It is translated as CASSSGSSRTDTQYF. The chain was built from TRBV7-9 and TRBJ2-3; the D gene is perhaps TRBD2, on 5 matching bases. V loses 4 bases, J loses 1 base, and the germline ends lie 12 bases apart. CDR1 is given as SEHNR and CDR2 as FQNEAQ, both from the germline V gene (reference sequence). Spanning cysteine to phenylalanine, the CDR3 consists of 15 amino acids. The read is trimmed to its CDR3 DNA, 45 bases read in frame from base 1.